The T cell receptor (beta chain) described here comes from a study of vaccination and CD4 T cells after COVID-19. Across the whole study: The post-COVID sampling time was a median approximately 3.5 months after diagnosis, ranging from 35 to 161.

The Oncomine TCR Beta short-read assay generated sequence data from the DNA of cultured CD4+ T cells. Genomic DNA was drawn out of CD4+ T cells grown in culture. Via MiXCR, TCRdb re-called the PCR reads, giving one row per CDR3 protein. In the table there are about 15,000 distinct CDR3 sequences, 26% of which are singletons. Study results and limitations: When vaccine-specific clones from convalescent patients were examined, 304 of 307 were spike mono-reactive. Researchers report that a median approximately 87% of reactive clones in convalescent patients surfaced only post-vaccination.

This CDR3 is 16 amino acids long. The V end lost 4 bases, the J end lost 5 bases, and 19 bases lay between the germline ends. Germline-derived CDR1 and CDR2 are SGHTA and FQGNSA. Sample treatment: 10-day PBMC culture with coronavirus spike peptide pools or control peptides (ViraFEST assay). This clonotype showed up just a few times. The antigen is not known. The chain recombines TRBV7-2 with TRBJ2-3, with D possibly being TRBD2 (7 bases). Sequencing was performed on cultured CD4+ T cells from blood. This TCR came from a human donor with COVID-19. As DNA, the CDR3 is TGTGCCAGCAGCTCAGCCGGGGTTAGGGGGGGAGATACGCAGTATTTT. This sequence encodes CASSSAGVRGGDTQYF.